The entry below gives a single T cell receptor beta chain sequence along with its context. Its matching antigen is unknown. Each patient came to thyroid surgery without any prior treatment (of any kind). Per the germline V gene, CDR1 is SEHNR and CDR2 is FQNEAQ (reference sequence). The CDR3 is made up of 17 amino acids. V was clipped by 1 base and J by 1 base, with 13 bases between them. Authors' data handling: Researchers built a distant-metastasis classifier for papillary thyroid cancer that drew on CDR3 differences across clinicopathological groups. TCRdb re-analyzed the PCR reads using MiXCR. Clone size and V and J calls follow TCRdb, not the original study. The sample comprises 20,000 to 25,000 clones, roughly 20% of which are singletons, and over 25% rests with the top ten. This sample was included in a study of metastatic and nonmetastatic thyroid tumors. Study-level information: Malignant thyroid and benign thyroid patients provided blood and tumor or nodule tissue whose repertoires were compared. Findings and caveats of the study: TCR beta diversity was reportedly significantly higher in malignant thyroid tumors than benign nodules, in blood and tumor.

J is TRBJ1-4 and V is TRBV7-9; no clear D gene. The sample consisted of blood. This sequence was found in a female donor with papillary thyroid cancer or a benign thyroid nodule (not recorded which). Some clones in this sample may be carry-over from other donors' samples. CDR3: CASSLVVHFGTNEKLFF. For the CDR3, the DNA is TGTGCCAGCAGCTTAGTCGTGCATTTTGGAACTAATGAAAAACTGTTTTTT.